The rows below give T cell receptor beta chains drawn from one sample of a study of neurological immune-mediated disorders. Each CDR3 protein is one row after TCRdb ran MiXCR on the 5' RACE reads. The sample shows roughly 65,000 distinct CDR3 sequences, approximately 4.1% of them seen only once. Sequencing used PBMCs. All receptors derive from a man aged 50 or older with multiple sclerosis. Each CDR3 is given with its conserved first and last residue. Each record gives: J gene, V gene, clone size, D gene, CDR3 DNA, CDR3 protein. D genes are given only for firm matches. Clone size appears in some rows only: once, few, many, or a class for an expanded clone.

j_gene: TRBJ1-6; v_gene: TRBV7-9; abundance: many; d_gene: NA; CDR3nt: TGTGCCAGCAGCATGACCCAGTCCGGATATTCACCCCTCCACTTT; CDR3aa: CASSMTQSGYSPLHF
j_gene: TRBJ2-6; v_gene: TRBV7-9; abundance: many; d_gene: NA; CDR3nt: TGTGCCAGCAGCTCCTCCGCGGCTGGGGCCAACGTCCTGACTTTC; CDR3aa: CASSSSAAGANVLTF
j_gene: TRBJ2-3; v_gene: TRBV6-5; abundance: many; d_gene: NA; CDR3nt: TGTGCCAGCGGGATACTCTCGCTGGGGGGCACAGATACGCAGTATTTT; CDR3aa: CASGILSLGGTDTQYF
j_gene: TRBJ1-5; v_gene: TRBV20-1; abundance: few; d_gene: NA; CDR3nt: TGCAGTGCTACGACAGGTTATTATAGCAATCAGCCCCAGCATTTT; CDR3aa: CSATTGYYSNQPQHF
j_gene: TRBJ1-2; v_gene: TRBV9; abundance: NA; d_gene: NA; CDR3nt: TGTGCCAGCAGCGTATACGGAAACTATGGCTACACCTTC; CDR3aa: CASSVYGNYGYTF
j_gene: TRBJ2-1; v_gene: TRBV12-3/TRBV12-4; abundance: many; d_gene: TRBD2; CDR3nt: TGTGCCAGCAGCCTAGCGGGGGGGGTCAATGAGCAGTTCTTC; CDR3aa: CASSLAGGVNEQFF
j_gene: TRBJ1-5; v_gene: TRBV6-1; abundance: few; d_gene: NA; CDR3nt: TGTGCCAGCAGACTCGACGAAAATAGCAATCAGCCCCAGCATTTT; CDR3aa: CASRLDENSNQPQHF
j_gene: TRBJ2-3; v_gene: TRBV18; abundance: NA; d_gene: TRBD2; CDR3nt: TGTGCCAGCTCACCGGCATCTGCGGGGGGCACAGATACGCAGTATTTT; CDR3aa: CASSPASAGGTDTQYF
j_gene: TRBJ2-3; v_gene: TRBV4-1; abundance: many; d_gene: NA; CDR3nt: TGCGCCAGCAGCCACGACTTTGGGAGCGCCAGCACAGATACGCAGTATTTT; CDR3aa: CASSHDFGSASTDTQYF
j_gene: TRBJ1-2; v_gene: TRBV27; abundance: many; d_gene: NA; CDR3nt: TGTGCCAGCAGTTCGGGTGCATCTACCTATGGCTATGGCTACACCTTC; CDR3aa: CASSSGASTYGYGYTF
j_gene: TRBJ2-3; v_gene: TRBV13; abundance: many; d_gene: NA; CDR3nt: TGTGCCAGCAGCTTAGGGCCCAGGGACGCAGATACGCAGTATTTT; CDR3aa: CASSLGPRDADTQYF
j_gene: TRBJ2-7; v_gene: TRBV5-1; abundance: few; d_gene: TRBD1; CDR3nt: TGCGCCAGCAGCTCTCCGGGACAGGGGTACGAGCAGTACTTC; CDR3aa: CASSSPGQGYEQYF
j_gene: TRBJ2-1; v_gene: TRBV18; abundance: NA; d_gene: NA; CDR3nt: TGTGCCAGCTCAACCAGCAGGGCCGGCAATGAGCAGTTCTTC; CDR3aa: CASSTSRAGNEQFF
j_gene: TRBJ2-2; v_gene: TRBV5-5; abundance: many; d_gene: NA; CDR3nt: TGTGCCAGCAGCCCAAACAGGGACACCGGGGAGCTGTTTTTT; CDR3aa: CASSPNRDTGELFF
j_gene: TRBJ2-1; v_gene: TRBV5-1; abundance: many; d_gene: TRBD1; CDR3nt: TGCGCCAGCAGGTCTTTCCCACAGGGGGCTAAGGGCTCCTACAATGAGCAGTTCTTC; CDR3aa: CASRSFPQGAKGSYNEQFF
j_gene: TRBJ1-5; v_gene: TRBV2; abundance: many; d_gene: NA; CDR3nt: TGTGCCAGCACCCCAGGATGGGGGTCCAATCAGCCCCAGCATTTT; CDR3aa: CASTPGWGSNQPQHF
j_gene: TRBJ1-2; v_gene: TRBV20-1; abundance: NA; d_gene: TRBD1; CDR3nt: TGCAGTGCTGACCGGGACAGGTCTAACTATGGCTACACCTTC; CDR3aa: CSADRDRSNYGYTF
j_gene: TRBJ2-7; v_gene: TRBV20-1; abundance: many; d_gene: TRBD2; CDR3nt: TGCAGTGCTCCCAAGACTAGCGGGGGGCTCAACGAGCAGTACTTC; CDR3aa: CSAPKTSGGLNEQYF
j_gene: TRBJ2-3; v_gene: TRBV27; abundance: few; d_gene: NA; CDR3nt: TGTGCCAGCAGGCGCAATCGGGCAGATACGCAGTATTTT; CDR3aa: CASRRNRADTQYF
j_gene: TRBJ1-2; v_gene: TRBV30; abundance: many; d_gene: NA; CDR3nt: TGTGCCTGGAGGGAGCCGGGACCAGCGAACACCTTC; CDR3aa: CAWREPGPANTF
j_gene: TRBJ2-7; v_gene: TRBV5-1; abundance: many; d_gene: TRBD1; CDR3nt: TGCGCCAGCAGCTTGGAGCCGGGACAGTCCTACGAGCAGTACTTC; CDR3aa: CASSLEPGQSYEQYF
j_gene: TRBJ1-2; v_gene: TRBV7-2; abundance: many; d_gene: NA; CDR3nt: TGTGCCAGCAGCTTTGCGAGGAACTTGGGCGGGGATGGCTACACCTTC; CDR3aa: CASSFARNLGGDGYTF
j_gene: TRBJ1-1; v_gene: TRBV7-9; abundance: few; d_gene: NA; CDR3nt: TGTGCCAGCAGCTTAGGAAAGGTAGAAACTGAAGCTTTCTTT; CDR3aa: CASSLGKVETEAFF
j_gene: TRBJ1-1; v_gene: TRBV6-5; abundance: few; d_gene: NA; CDR3nt: TGTGCCAGCATCTCCCGTTTGTCTTACACTGAAGCTTTCTTT; CDR3aa: CASISRLSYTEAFF
j_gene: TRBJ1-2; v_gene: TRBV6-2/TRBV6-3; abundance: NA; d_gene: NA; CDR3nt: TGTGCCAGCAGCAACCGGGCCTCGGGGGGCTGGTATGGCTACACCTTC; CDR3aa: CASSNRASGGWYGYTF
j_gene: TRBJ2-1; v_gene: TRBV7-2; abundance: few; d_gene: NA; CDR3nt: TGTGCCAGCAGCTTATTTTTGGGAGACAATGAGCAGTTCTTC; CDR3aa: CASSLFLGDNEQFF
j_gene: TRBJ1-5; v_gene: TRBV20-1; abundance: many; d_gene: NA; CDR3nt: TGCAGTGCCCCTCTAACGGGGGATGTAAGTCAGTCCCAGCATTTT; CDR3aa: CSAPLTGDVSQSQHF
j_gene: TRBJ1-6; v_gene: TRBV15; abundance: many; d_gene: NA; CDR3nt: TGTGCCACCAGCAGAGATTACGGAGGGAGAGCCCTCCACTTT; CDR3aa: CATSRDYGGRALHF
j_gene: TRBJ1-3; v_gene: TRBV7-2; abundance: many; d_gene: TRBD1; CDR3nt: TGTGCCAGCAGCCGGGACAGGGGCTCTGGAAACACCATATATTTT; CDR3aa: CASSRDRGSGNTIYF
j_gene: TRBJ2-5; v_gene: TRBV7-9; abundance: many; d_gene: TRBD2; CDR3nt: TGTGCCAGCAGCTTAGCCTCTAGCGGCGAGTACCAAGAGACCCAGTACTTC; CDR3aa: CASSLASSGEYQETQYF
j_gene: TRBJ1-1; v_gene: TRBV6-1; abundance: many; d_gene: TRBD1; CDR3nt: TGTGCCAGCACCCGACAGGGATTGAACACTGAAGCTTTCTTT; CDR3aa: CASTRQGLNTEAFF
j_gene: TRBJ2-1; v_gene: TRBV20-1; abundance: many; d_gene: NA; CDR3nt: TGCAGTGCTGGTACAGGGTACAATGAGCAGTTCTTC; CDR3aa: CSAGTGYNEQFF
j_gene: TRBJ1-2; v_gene: TRBV5-6; abundance: many; d_gene: NA; CDR3nt: TGTGCCAGCAGCTTGAATGTCGCTGGCTACACCTTC; CDR3aa: CASSLNVAGYTF
j_gene: TRBJ2-3; v_gene: TRBV18; abundance: few; d_gene: TRBD2; CDR3nt: TGTGCCAGCTCATGGTTAGCGGGGCCCACAGATACGCAGTATTTT; CDR3aa: CASSWLAGPTDTQYF
j_gene: TRBJ1-2; v_gene: TRBV28; abundance: many; d_gene: TRBD1; CDR3nt: TGTGCCAGCAGGCCGGGGACAGGCCACTATGGCTACACCTTC; CDR3aa: CASRPGTGHYGYTF
j_gene: TRBJ1-2; v_gene: TRBV2; abundance: many; d_gene: NA; CDR3nt: TGTGCCAGCAGTGGTGAAAAATTGAACTATGGCTACACCTTC; CDR3aa: CASSGEKLNYGYTF
j_gene: TRBJ2-3; v_gene: TRBV12-3/TRBV12-4; abundance: many; d_gene: TRBD1; CDR3nt: TGTGCCAGCAGTCCCCCGACAGGGGGAACAACAGATACGCAGTATTTT; CDR3aa: CASSPPTGGTTDTQYF
j_gene: TRBJ1-1; v_gene: TRBV7-3; abundance: many; d_gene: NA; CDR3nt: TGTGCCAGCAGCGCCCAGCAGAACACTGAAGCTTTCTTT; CDR3aa: CASSAQQNTEAFF